This T cell receptor beta chain was profiled in a study of CD8 T cells in Susac syndrome (dated by TCRdb to the late 2010s). Turning to the overall study: Of the Susac syndrome patients who were sequenced, eight or nine were in clinical remission while about six had clinically active disease. At blood withdrawal, Susac syndrome patients were either therapy-naive, taking corticosteroids (in some cases with IVIg as well), or taking IVIg alone. Whether CD8+ T cell activation and differentiation in Susac syndrome was antigen driven was tested using repertoire sequencing. Findings and caveats that apply to the study as a whole: In patients with Susac syndrome, the CD4+ T cell repertoire showed no detectable clonal expansion. The study acknowledged that relatively few individuals were included in the TCR sequencing and HLA analysis.

RNA was extracted using the RNeasy kit, and roughly 0.5 to 1 microgram was reverse transcribed with random hexamers. The immunoSEQ multiplex PCR assay, which covers 54 Vbeta and 13 Jbeta segments, was used to amplify TCR beta CDR3 regions. To correct PCR amplification bias, a synthetic template baseline was used for both primer optimization and computational correction. Concerning the study's data processing: Only productive sequences were kept, with reads annotated to V, D and J genes according to IMGT and analyzed in immunoSEQ Analyzer. Clonality was calculated as one minus the Shannon entropy normalized by log2 of the number of productive unique sequences. Public and private clones were assessed among the 100 most prevalent clones of each patient and control. Susac-specific clones were defined as absent from healthy and MS cohorts, roughly 1,100 published viral clones and other ImmuneACCESS disease sequences. TCRdb reran the public reads through fastp at Q25 and MiXCR, keeping productive beta chains. Every CDR3 protein is listed once, alongside the most common genes and DNA of its rows. The V and J calls and clone size are TCRdb's, not the authors'. Here the sample has 150,000 to 200,000 distinct CDR3 sequences; about 91% occur a single time. Over 0.075% of the sample rests with the top ten.

To note about this clonotype: The antigen this receptor binds is unknown. No clone much larger than this one lies a single base away; base qualities are absent.

Peripheral blood CD8+ and CD4+ T cells from healthy donors, Susac syndrome patients and multiple sclerosis patients were profiled by high-throughput TCR beta sequencing. Recently defined diagnostic criteria for definite or probable disease were met by the Susac syndrome patients. CD8+ TEMRA cells were enriched by FACS, while bulk CD8+ and CD4+ T cells were purified by magnetic negative isolation. Blood was collected in EDTA tubes and processed within 24 hours, with PBMCs isolated through density gradient centrifugation. PBMCs intended for TCR sequencing were frozen in liquid nitrogen and were later thawed in a 37 degrees C water bath. The sorted or isolated CD4+, CD8+ and CD8+ TEMRA cells had a purity of 90% or higher. The trim is 8 bases for V and 1 base for J, with a gap of 17 bases between the germline ends. The CDR3, cysteine through phenylalanine, is 15 amino acids long. The entry retains the CDR3 DNA only, 45 bases that are in frame from base 1. Per the germline V gene, MDHEN is the CDR1 and SYDVKM is the CDR2.

The V gene is TRBV28 and the J gene is TRBJ1-1; TRBD1 is possibly the D segment (5 matching bases). This clonotype originated in a human donor with Susac syndrome. The sequenced sample was CD4+ T cells from PBMCs. The CDR3 has the sequence CASDRAGQGNTEAFF. Here is the DNA: TGTGCCAGCGATAGGGCGGGGCAGGGGAACACTGAAGCTTTCTTT.